The 12 T cell receptor beta chains below all came from one sample that was sequenced in a study of OX40 agonist ivuxolimab in advanced cancers. Sequencing used immunoSEQ multiplex PCR; TCRdb keeps in-frame clones, though not all of them. The sample comprises tens of thousands of clones, about four fifths of which are singletons, and 2% to 3% rests with the top ten. The specimen comprised CD4+ or CD8+ T cells sorted from blood, sampled in a trial of the OX40 agonist ivuxolimab. Every receptor here comes from an adult with an advanced solid tumor such as melanoma, head and neck, liver or kidney cancer.

There are a few counts of this clone. Other DNA sequences in the same sample also yield this CDR3. V is TRBV18 and J is TRBJ2-5, with TRBD1 matching over 10 bases. The ends lost 3 bases at V and 5 bases at J; junction bases unmatched: 0. The length of the CDR3 is 13 residues. In germline, CDR1 is KGHSH, CDR2 LQKENI. CDR3 sequence reads: CASSPGQGETQYF. In DNA, the CDR3 is TGTGCCAGCTCACCGGGACAGGGGGAGACCCAGTACTTC. The full variable domain, rest sourced from reference TRBV18 and TRBJ2-5, is NAGVMQNPRHLVRRRGQEARLRCSPMKGHSHVYWYRQLPEEGLKFMVYLQKENIIDESGMPKERFSAEFPKEGPSILRIQQVVRGDSAAYFCASSPGQGETQYFGPGTRLLVL.

The V call is TRBV9, the J call TRBJ2-7; maybe TRBD1 (5 bases). V dropped 5 bases and J dropped 7 bases, with 25 bases sitting between them. CDR1 and CDR2 (germline): SGDLS, YYNGEE. This CDR3 has 16 amino acids. CDR3 sequence reads: CASSKAVGGHIPEQYF. The CDR3 DNA is TGTGCCAGCAGTAAAGCAGTCGGTGGACATATACCAGAGCAGTACTTC.

This chain connects TRBV27 to TRBJ1-5, with D possibly matching TRBD1 (6 bases). The length of the CDR3 is 16 residues. Trimming took 2 bases from V and 1 from J, leaving 12 bases between them. Germline CDR1 MNHEY, CDR2 SMNVEV (reference sequence). CDR3 bases: TGTGCCAGCAGTTTAGTAGGGCAGGGGAGCAATCAGCCCCAGCATTTT. This encodes CASSLVGQGSNQPQHF.

The chain carries TRBV6-1 and TRBJ1-5; D is possibly TRBD1 (6 bases). This CDR3 has 16 residues. The germline V gene encodes CDR1 MNHNS and CDR2 SASEGT. V dropped 2 bases and J dropped 0 bases, with 11 bases sitting between them. CDR3 protein: CASSELTGYSNQPQHF. The DNA for the CDR3 is TGTGCCAGCAGTGAACTGACAGGATATAGCAATCAGCCCCAGCATTTT.

This chain connects TRBV4-1 to TRBJ1-1, with D perhaps matching TRBD1 (6 bases). Germline V gene sequence: CDR1 MGHRA, CDR2 YSYEKL. V was cut by 4 bases and J by 3 bases, with 27 bases left in between. CDR3 length equals 19 residues. The CDR3 spells CASSPFLFRRVGAYTEAFF. The DNA for the CDR3 is TGCGCCAGCAGCCCGTTCCTTTTCAGGCGAGTGGGGGCGTACACTGAAGCTTTCTTT.

The V gene is TRBV18, the J gene TRBJ2-5, with D possibly being TRBD2 (6 bases). The CDR3 runs 12 residues. V lost 3 bases and J lost 5, with 7 bases in between. Looked up from germline, CDR1 is KGHSH and CDR2 is LQKENI. CDR3 sequence reads: CASSPGGETQYF. CDR3 DNA sequence: TGTGCCAGCTCACCCGGAGGGGAGACCCAGTACTTC.

The chain couples TRBV7-8 to TRBJ2-2; 10 nucleotides line up with TRBD1. The V gene's germline CDR1 is SGHVS and CDR2 FQNEAQ. V gave up 5 bases and J gave up 4 bases; unmatched junction bases: 7. The CDR3 is 16 residues long. Here the CDR3 DNA reads TGTGCCAGCAGCCCAACGGGACAGGGGACCACCGGGGAGCTGTTTTTT. It yields the protein CASSPTGQGTTGELFF.

The chain is built from TRBV5-5 and TRBJ2-1; perhaps TRBD2 as D (7 bases). The CDR3 covers 15 residues. V gave up 0 bases and J gave up 8 bases, with 15 bases separating them. Germline CDR1 SGHKS, CDR2 YYEKEE (reference sequence). In nucleotides, the CDR3 is TGTGCCAGCAGCTTGGAAGGGAGGGGGATCGATGAGCAGTTCTTC. It codes for CASSLEGRGIDEQFF.

This rearrangement joins TRBV25-1 to TRBJ1-1; TRBD1 might be the D (6 bases). With 2 bases removed from V and 0 bases from J, the gap between germline ends came to 16 bases. The CDR3 is 17 residues long. CDR1 is MGHDK, CDR2 SYGVNS, per germline. CDR3 sequence reads: CASSEGGAGVMNTEAFF. The CDR3 DNA follows: TGTGCCAGCAGTGAAGGGGGGGCAGGGGTCATGAACACTGAAGCTTTCTTT.

This clone was found a few times. V usage is TRBV7-9 and J usage is TRBJ2-5; 14 bases line up with TRBD2. V lost 0 bases to trimming and J lost 5 bases; unmatched junction nucleotides: 5. This CDR3 region has 17 residues. The germline V gene has CDR1 SEHNR and CDR2 FQNEAQ (reference sequence). Here the CDR3 reads CASSLALGLAGGETQYF. CDR3 bases: TGTGCCAGCAGCTTAGCGTTAGGACTAGCGGGAGGCGAGACCCAGTACTTC.

This chain uses TRBV18 with TRBJ2-7; D is perhaps TRBD1 or TRBD2 (5 bases each). Germline V CDR1 and CDR2: KGHSH, LQKENI. The CDR3 extends over 14 amino acids. Trimming left V 2 bases short and J 5 bases short, with 13 bases between. CDR3 coding DNA: TGTGCCAGCTCACCAAGTGGGGGAACCCACGAGCAGTACTTC. Amino acid sequence: CASSPSGGTHEQYF. Supplemented by reference TRBV18 and TRBJ2-7, the full variable domain reads NAGVMQNPRHLVRRRGQEARLRCSPMKGHSHVYWYRQLPEEGLKFMVYLQKENIIDESGMPKERFSAEFPKEGPSILRIQQVVRGDSAAYFCASSPSGGTHEQYFGPGTRLTVT.

The V call is TRBV5-1, the J call TRBJ1-4; D is uncertain. Looked up from germline, CDR1 is SGHRS and CDR2 is YFSETQ. Trimming removed 0 bases from V and 8 bases from J, with 11 bases in between. The CDR3 runs 14 residues. CDR3 sequence reads: CASSLGNGGEKLFF. The CDR3 coding sequence is TGCGCCAGCAGCTTGGGAAATGGAGGGGAAAAACTGTTTTTT.